This TCR beta chain was sequenced in a study of cytomegalovirus exposure and HLA in healthy donors. Study outcomes and limitations: A later analysis found that most CMV-associated TCR beta chains appeared HLA-restricted. TCR beta chain V- and J-gene trimming was linked, in a later analysis, to a missense variant in DCLRE1C. Among immune exposure information, only CMV serostatus was available.

Notes on this clone: Antigen unknown.

Germline values: CDR1 SQVTM, CDR2 ANQGSEA. The CDR3 runs to 12 residues. V lost 4 bases and J lost 4; bases outside the gene matches: 2. PCR primers comprised 60 Vbeta and 13 Jbeta primers. Produced via immunoSEQ multiplex PCR; TCRdb's table is partial and in-frame only. The sample gives around 200,000 clones, 80% to 90% of which show up once; less than 1.2% is in the top ten. This sequence originates from a woman younger than 35 in good health and CMV-seronegative. The chain employs TRBV29-1 and TRBJ2-7, with 9 bases fitting TRBD2. Source material: PBMCs. CDR3 sequence (DNA): TGCAGCGTTGGGACTAGCGTTTACGAGCAGTACTTC. It codes for CSVGTSVYEQYF.